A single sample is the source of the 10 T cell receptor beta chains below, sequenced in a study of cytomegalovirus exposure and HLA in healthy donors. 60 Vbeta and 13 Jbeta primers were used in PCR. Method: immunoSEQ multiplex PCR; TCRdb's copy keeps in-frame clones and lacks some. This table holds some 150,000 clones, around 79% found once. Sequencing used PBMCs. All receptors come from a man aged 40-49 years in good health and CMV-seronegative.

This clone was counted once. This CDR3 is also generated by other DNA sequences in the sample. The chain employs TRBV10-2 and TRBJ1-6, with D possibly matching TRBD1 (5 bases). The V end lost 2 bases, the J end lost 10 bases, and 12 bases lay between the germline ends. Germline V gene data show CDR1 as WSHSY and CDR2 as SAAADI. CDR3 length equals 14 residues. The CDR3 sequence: CASSEAGRVSPLHF. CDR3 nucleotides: TGCGCCAGCAGTGAGGCAGGGAGGGTCTCACCCCTCCACTTT.

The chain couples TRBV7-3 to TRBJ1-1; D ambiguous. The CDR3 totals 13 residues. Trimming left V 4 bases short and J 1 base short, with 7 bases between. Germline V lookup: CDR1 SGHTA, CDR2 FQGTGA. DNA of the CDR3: TGTGCCAGCAGCTCCCAACAGAACACTGAAGCTTTCTTT. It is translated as CASSSQQNTEAFF.

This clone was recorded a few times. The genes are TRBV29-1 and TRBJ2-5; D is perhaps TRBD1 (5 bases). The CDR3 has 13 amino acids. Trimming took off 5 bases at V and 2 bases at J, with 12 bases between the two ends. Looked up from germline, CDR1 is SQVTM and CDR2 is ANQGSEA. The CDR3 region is CSVRKTGQETQYF. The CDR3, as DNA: TGCAGCGTTCGGAAAACAGGACAAGAGACCCAGTACTTC.

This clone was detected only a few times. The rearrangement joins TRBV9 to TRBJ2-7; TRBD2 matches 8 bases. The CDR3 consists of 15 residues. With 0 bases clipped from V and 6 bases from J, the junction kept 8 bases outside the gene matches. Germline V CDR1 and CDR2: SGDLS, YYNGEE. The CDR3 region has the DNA TGTGCCAGCAGCGTAGACCCAGCGGGGGCCGGCGAGCAGTACTTC. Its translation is CASSVDPAGAGEQYF.

The CDR3 coding sequence is TGTGCCAGCAGCTTGGGGGGGGTCGGGGCCACTGAAGCTTTCTTT. It encodes CASSLGGVGATEAFF. The chain employs TRBV7-9 and TRBJ1-1, with D perhaps matching TRBD1 (5 bases). Germline V gene lookup returns CDR1 SEHNR and CDR2 FQNEAQ (reference sequence). Trimming left V 3 bases short and J 4 bases short, with 15 bases between. The CDR3 runs to 15 residues. The whole variable domain, filled in from reference TRBV7-9 and TRBJ1-1, reads DTGVSQNPRHKITKRGQNVTFRCDPISEHNRLYWYRQTLGQGPEFLTYFQNEAQLEKSRLLSDRFSAERPKGSFSTLEIQRTEQGDSAMYLCASSLGGVGATEAFFGQGTRLTVV.

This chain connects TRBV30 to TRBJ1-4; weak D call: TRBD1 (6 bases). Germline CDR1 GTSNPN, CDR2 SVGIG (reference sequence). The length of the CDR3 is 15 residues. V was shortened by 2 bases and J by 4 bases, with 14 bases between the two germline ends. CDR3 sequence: CAWSLTTGSNEKLFF. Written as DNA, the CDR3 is TGTGCCTGGAGTCTAACCACAGGGAGTAATGAAAAACTGTTTTTT.

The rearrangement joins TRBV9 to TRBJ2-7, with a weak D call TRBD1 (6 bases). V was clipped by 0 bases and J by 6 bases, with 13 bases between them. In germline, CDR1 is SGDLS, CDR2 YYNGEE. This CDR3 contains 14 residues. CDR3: CASSVERQGSEQYF. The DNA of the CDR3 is TGTGCCAGCAGCGTAGAAAGGCAGGGGTCCGAGCAGTACTTC.

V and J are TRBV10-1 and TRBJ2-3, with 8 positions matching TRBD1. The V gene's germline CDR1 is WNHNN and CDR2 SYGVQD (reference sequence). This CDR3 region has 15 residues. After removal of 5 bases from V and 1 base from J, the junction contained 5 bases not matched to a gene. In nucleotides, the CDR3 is TGCGCCAGCAGTCAAACAGGGGGAGGCACAGATACGCAGTATTTT. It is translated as CASSQTGGGTDTQYF.

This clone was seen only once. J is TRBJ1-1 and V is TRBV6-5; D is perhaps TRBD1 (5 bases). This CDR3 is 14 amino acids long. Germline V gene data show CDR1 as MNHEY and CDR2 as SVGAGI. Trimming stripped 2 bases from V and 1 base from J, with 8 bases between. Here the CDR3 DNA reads TGTGCCAGCAGTTACAGGGGAACGAACACTGAAGCTTTCTTT. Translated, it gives CASSYRGTNTEAFF.

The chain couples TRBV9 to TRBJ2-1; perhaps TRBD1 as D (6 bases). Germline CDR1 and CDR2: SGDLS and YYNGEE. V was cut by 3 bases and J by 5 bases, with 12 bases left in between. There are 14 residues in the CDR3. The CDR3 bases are TGTGCCAGCAGCGGGGGGCCGGACAACAATGAGCAGTTCTTC. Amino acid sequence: CASSGGPDNNEQFF.